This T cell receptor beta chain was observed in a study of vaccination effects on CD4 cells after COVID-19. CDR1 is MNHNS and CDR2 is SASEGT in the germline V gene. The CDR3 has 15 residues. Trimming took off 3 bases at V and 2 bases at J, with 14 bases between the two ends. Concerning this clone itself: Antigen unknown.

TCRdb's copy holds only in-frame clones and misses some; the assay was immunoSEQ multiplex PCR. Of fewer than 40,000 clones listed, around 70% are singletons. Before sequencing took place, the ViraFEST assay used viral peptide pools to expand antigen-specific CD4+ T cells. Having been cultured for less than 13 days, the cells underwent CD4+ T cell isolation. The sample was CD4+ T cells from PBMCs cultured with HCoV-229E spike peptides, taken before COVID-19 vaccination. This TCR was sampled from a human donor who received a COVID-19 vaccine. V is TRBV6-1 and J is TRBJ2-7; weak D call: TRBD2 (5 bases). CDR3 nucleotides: TGTGCCAGCAGTGATGGTGGCCAGACTACCTACGAGCAGTACTTC. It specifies CASSDGGQTTYEQYF.